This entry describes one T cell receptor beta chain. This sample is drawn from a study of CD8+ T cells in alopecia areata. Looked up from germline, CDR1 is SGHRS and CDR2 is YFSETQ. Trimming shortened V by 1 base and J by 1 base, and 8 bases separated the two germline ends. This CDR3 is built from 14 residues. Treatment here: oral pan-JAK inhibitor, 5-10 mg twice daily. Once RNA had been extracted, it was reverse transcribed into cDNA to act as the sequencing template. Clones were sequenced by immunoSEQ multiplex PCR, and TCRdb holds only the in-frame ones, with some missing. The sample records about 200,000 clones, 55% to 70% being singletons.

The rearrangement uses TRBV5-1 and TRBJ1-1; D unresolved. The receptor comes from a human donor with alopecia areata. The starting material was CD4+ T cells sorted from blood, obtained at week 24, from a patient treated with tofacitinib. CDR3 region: CASSLSDSNTEAFF. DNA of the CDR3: TGCGCCAGCAGCTTGTCCGATTCGAACACTGAAGCTTTCTTT.